The rows below give T cell receptor beta chains drawn from one sample of a study of cytomegalovirus exposure and HLA in healthy donors. Profiling relied on immunoSEQ multiplex PCR, and the TCRdb table lists in-frame clones only, not all of them. The sample records about 260,000 clones, 90% being singletons. Sequenced: PBMCs. The receptor set was obtained from a woman in her 30s in good health and CMV-seronegative. CDR3s include the opening cysteine and the closing phenylalanine or tryptophan. A D gene is named only where the DNA matches it firmly. Expanded clones are given a class, and other clones once, few, many or no size at all.

D,J,size,V,CDR3,DNA
.,TRBJ1-2,.,TRBV7-8,CASSRRIGANYGYTF,TGTGCCAGCAGCCGTAGGATTGGGGCTAACTATGGCTACACCTTC
TRBD1,TRBJ1-4,.,TRBV2,CASNLGQGEGEKLFF,TGTGCCAGCAACTTGGGACAGGGGGAAGGTGAAAAACTGTTTTTT
.,TRBJ2-3,.,TRBV27,CASSLGGESDTQYF,TGTGCCAGCAGTTTAGGAGGGGAATCAGATACGCAGTATTTT
.,TRBJ1-3,.,TRBV6-5,CASSPQGSGNTIYF,TGTGCCAGCAGCCCCCAGGGCTCTGGAAACACCATATATTTT
.,TRBJ2-7,.,TRBV4-2,CASSPPGSALYEQYF,TGTGCCAGCAGCCCCCCAGGATCAGCCCTTTACGAGCAGTACTTC
TRBD2,TRBJ2-1,.,TRBV9,CASSPRTSGGFLGNEQFF,TGTGCCAGCAGCCCCCGGACTAGCGGGGGATTCCTGGGCAATGAGCAGTTCTTC
TRBD2,TRBJ2-1,.,TRBV27,CASSLSVLTSGRLRNEQFF,TGTGCCAGCAGTTTATCCGTTCTGACTAGCGGGAGGCTTCGGAATGAGCAGTTCTTC
.,TRBJ1-1,few,TRBV6-5,CASSYQQFGMNTEAFF,TGTGCCAGCAGTTACCAACAGTTCGGAATGAACACTGAAGCTTTCTTT
.,TRBJ1-2,.,TRBV28,CASSSPRRVGYTF,TGTGCCAGCAGTTCACCCCGACGAGTGGGCTACACCTTC
TRBD2,TRBJ2-1,.,TRBV7-6,CASSLGLAGVDEQFF,TGTGCCAGCAGCTTGGGACTAGCGGGAGTCGATGAGCAGTTCTTC
.,TRBJ2-5,.,TRBV19,CASRKSGFLGEETQYF,TGTGCCAGTAGAAAATCGGGCTTTCTGGGTGAAGAGACCCAGTACTTC
TRBD1,TRBJ2-7,.,TRBV5-6,CASSRGRTGVYEQYF,TGTGCCAGCAGCAGGGGACGGACAGGAGTCTACGAGCAGTACTTC
.,TRBJ2-7,.,TRBV27,CASSLTSSYEQYF,TGTGCCAGCAGTTTAACTAGCTCCTACGAGCAGTACTTC
TRBD1,TRBJ1-2,once,TRBV28,CASSNIPGQGIINYGYTF,TGTGCCAGCAGTAACATACCGGGACAGGGCATAATTAACTATGGCTACACCTTC